This TCR beta chain was recovered during a study of blood T cell repertoires in COVID-19. In the study overall: T cells, B-cell-depleted T cells, or PBMCs supplied cDNA or gDNA.

Original analysis: Amplifying reference gene primers gave estimates of nucleated cell counts. TCRdb's table, derived via immunoSEQ multiplex PCR, lists solely in-frame clones and lacks some. V, J and clone size are taken as reported in that table, and D and trimming were inferred from the DNA itself. This sample has around 97,000 clones, with around nine tenths found just once. The junction had 5 bases not matched to a gene; V was cut back by 3 bases and J by 5 bases. The V gene's germline CDR1 is MNHEY and CDR2 SMNVEV (reference sequence). This CDR3 comprises 14 residues. The sample taken for sequencing was peripheral blood. The V call is TRBV27, the J call TRBJ2-3, with 7 bases lining up with TRBD2. This clonotype was sampled from a man aged 50-60 years in a cohort sampled during active COVID-19. In nucleotides, the CDR3 is TGTGCCAGCAGTTTCCGGGGGGTGGGAGATACGCAGTATTTT. This gives the protein CASSFRGVGDTQYF.